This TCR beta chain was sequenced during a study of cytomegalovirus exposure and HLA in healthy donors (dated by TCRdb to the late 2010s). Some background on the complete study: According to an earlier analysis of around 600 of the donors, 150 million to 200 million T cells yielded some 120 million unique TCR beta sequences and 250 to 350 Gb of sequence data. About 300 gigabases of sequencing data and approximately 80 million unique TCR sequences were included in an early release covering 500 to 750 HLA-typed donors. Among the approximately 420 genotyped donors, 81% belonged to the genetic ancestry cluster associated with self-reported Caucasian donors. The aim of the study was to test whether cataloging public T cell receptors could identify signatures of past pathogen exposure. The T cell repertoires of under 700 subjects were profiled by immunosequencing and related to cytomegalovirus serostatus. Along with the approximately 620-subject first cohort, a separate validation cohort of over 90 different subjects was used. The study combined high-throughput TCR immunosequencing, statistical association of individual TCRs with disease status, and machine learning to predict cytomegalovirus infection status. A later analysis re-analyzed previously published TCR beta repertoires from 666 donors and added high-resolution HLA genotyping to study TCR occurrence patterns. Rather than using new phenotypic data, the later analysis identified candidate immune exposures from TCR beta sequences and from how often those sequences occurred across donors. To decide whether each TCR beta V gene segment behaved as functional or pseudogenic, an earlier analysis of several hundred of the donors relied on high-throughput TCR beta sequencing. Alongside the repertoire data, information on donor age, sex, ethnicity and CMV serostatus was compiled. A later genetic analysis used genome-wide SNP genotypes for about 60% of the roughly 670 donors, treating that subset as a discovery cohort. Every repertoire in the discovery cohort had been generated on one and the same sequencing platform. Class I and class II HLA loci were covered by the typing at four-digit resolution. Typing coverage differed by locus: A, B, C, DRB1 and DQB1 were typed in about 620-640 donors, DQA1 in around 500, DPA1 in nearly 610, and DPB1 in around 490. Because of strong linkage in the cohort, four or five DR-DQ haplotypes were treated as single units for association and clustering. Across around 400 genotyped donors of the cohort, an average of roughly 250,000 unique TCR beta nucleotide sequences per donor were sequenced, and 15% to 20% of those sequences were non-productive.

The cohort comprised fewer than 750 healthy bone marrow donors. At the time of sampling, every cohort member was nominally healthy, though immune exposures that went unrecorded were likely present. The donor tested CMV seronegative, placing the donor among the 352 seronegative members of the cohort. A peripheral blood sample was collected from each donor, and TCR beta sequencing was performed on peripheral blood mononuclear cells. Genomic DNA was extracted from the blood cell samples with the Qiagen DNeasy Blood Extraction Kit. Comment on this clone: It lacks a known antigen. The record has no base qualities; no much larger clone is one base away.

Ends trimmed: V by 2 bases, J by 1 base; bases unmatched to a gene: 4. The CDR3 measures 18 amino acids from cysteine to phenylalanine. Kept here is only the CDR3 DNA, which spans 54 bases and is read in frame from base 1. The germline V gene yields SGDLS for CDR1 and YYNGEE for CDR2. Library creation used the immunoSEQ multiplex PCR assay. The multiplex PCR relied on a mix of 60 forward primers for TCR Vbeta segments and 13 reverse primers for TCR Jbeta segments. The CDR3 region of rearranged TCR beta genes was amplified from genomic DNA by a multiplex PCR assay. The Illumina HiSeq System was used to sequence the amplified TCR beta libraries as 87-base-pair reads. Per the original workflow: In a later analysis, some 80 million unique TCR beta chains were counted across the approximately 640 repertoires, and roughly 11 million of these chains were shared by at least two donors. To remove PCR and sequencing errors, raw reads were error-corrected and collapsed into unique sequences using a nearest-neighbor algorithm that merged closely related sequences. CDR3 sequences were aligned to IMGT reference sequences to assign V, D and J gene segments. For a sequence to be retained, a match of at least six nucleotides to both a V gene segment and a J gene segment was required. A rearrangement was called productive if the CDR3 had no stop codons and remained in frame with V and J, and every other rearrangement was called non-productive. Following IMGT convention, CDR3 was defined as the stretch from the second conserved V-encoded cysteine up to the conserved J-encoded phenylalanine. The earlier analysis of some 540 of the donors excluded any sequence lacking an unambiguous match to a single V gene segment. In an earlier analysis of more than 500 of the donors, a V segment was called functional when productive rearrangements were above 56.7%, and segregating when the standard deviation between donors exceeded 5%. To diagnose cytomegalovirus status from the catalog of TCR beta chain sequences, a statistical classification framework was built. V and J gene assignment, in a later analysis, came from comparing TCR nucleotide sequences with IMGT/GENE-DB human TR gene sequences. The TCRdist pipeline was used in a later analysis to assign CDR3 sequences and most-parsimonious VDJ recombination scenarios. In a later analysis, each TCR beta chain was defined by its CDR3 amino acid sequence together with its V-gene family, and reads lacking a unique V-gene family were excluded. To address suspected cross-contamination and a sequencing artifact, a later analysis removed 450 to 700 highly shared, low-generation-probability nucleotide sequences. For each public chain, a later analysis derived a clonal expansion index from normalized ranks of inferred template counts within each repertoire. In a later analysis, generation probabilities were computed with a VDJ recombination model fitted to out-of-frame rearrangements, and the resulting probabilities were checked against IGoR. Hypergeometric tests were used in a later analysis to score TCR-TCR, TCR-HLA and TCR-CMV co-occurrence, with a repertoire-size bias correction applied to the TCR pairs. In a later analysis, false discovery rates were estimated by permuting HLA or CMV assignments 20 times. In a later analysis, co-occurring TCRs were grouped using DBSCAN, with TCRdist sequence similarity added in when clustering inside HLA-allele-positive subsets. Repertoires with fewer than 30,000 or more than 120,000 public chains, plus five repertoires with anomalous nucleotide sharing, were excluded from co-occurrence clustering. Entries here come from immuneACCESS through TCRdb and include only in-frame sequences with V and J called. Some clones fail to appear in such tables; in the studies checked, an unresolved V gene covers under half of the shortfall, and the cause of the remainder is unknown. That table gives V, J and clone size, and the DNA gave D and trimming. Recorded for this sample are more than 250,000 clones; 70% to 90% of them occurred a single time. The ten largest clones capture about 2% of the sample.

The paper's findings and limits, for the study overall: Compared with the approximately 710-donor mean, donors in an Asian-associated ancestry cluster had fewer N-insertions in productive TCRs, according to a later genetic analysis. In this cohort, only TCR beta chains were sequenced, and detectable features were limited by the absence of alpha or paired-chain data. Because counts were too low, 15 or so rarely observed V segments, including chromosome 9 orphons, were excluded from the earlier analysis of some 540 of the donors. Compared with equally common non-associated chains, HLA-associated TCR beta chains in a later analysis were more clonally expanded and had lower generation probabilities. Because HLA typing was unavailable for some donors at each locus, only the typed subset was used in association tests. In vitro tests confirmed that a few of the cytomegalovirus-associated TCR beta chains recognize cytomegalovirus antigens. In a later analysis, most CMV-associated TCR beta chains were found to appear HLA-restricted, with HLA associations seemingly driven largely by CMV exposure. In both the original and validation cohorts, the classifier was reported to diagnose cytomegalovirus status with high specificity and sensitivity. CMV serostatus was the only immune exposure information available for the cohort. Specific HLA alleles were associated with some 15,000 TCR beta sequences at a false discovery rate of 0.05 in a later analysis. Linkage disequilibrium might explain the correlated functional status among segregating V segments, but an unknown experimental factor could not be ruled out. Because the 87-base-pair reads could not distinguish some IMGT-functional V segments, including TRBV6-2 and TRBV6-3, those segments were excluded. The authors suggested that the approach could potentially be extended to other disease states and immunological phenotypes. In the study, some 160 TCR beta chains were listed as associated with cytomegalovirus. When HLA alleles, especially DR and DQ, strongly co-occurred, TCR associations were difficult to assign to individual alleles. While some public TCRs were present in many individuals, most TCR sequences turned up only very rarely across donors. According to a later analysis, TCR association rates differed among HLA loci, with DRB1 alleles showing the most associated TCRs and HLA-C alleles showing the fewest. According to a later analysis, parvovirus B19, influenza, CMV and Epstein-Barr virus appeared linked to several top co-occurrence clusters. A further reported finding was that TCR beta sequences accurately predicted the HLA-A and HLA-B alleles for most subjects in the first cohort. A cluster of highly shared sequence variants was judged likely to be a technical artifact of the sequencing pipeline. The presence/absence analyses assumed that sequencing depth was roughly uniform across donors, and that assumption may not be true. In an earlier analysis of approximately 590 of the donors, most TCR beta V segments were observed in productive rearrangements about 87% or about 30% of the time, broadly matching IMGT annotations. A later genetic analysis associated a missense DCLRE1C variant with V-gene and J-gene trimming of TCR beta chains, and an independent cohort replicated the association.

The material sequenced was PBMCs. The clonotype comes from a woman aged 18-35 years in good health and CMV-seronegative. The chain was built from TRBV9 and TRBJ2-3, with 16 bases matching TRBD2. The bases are TGTGCCAGCAGCGTCTCCGGGACTAGCGGGGGGGGCACAGATACGCAGTATTTT. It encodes CASSVSGTSGGGTDTQYF.